The 32 T cell receptor beta chains below were found in one sample sequenced in a study of cytomegalovirus exposure and HLA in healthy donors. The repertoire was sequenced with immunoSEQ multiplex PCR; TCRdb's copy has only in-frame clones and lacks some. The top ten hold roughly 1% of the sample, which has about 58,000 clones, roughly 90% seen once. The sequenced material came from PBMCs. Source of these receptors: a man aged 18 to 29 in good health and CMV-seronegative.

The CDR3 nucleotides are TGTGCCAGCAGCCCCCTCCTAGCTAATGAGCAGTTCTTC. Protein product: CASSPLLANEQFF. The V and J genes are TRBV9 and TRBJ2-1; weak D call: TRBD2 (5 bases). The germline V gene has CDR1 SGDLS and CDR2 YYNGEE. The CDR3 is made up of 13 amino acids. Trimming stripped 4 bases from V and 7 bases from J, with 12 bases between.

V and J are TRBV7-3 and TRBJ2-1, with TRBD2 identical over 13 bases. Trimming removed 5 bases from V and 15 bases from J; junction bases left unmatched: 10. The CDR3 runs 14 residues. CDR1 SGHTA and CDR2 FQGTGA come from the germline V gene. This CDR3 is CASSTGLAGNNWFF. The CDR3 nucleotides read TGTGCCAGCAGCACGGGACTAGCGGGAAATAATTGGTTCTTC. Full variable domain (missing parts from reference TRBV7-3 and TRBJ2-1): GAGVSQTPSNKVTEKGKYVELRCDPISGHTALYWYRQSLGQGPEFLIYFQGTGAADDSGLPNDRFFAVRPEGSVSTLKIQRTERGDSAVYLCASSTGLAGNNWFFGPGTRLTVL.

This clone was detected once. V and J are TRBV6-1 and TRBJ2-1; the D is unclear. The CDR3 has 14 amino acids. Trimming took off 4 bases at V and 8 bases at J, with 15 bases between the two ends. The germline V gene encodes CDR1 MNHNS and CDR2 SASEGT. The CDR3 nucleotides read TGTGCCAGCAGTGGGATAGTGAGAGGCGATGAGCAGTTCTTC. It translates to CASSGIVRGDEQFF.

This clone was detected a few times. The chain couples TRBV2 to TRBJ2-5; TRBD2 aligns across 7 bases. CDR1 and CDR2 from the germline V gene are SNHLY and FYNNEI. CDR3 length: 14 residues. The V gene end was trimmed by 3 bases and the J gene end by 4 bases; junction bases not matched to a gene: 5. CDR3 sequence (DNA): TGTGCCAGCAGTGACCTAGCGGAGGGAGAGACCCAGTACTTC. Protein sequence: CASSDLAEGETQYF.

The chain employs TRBV5-1 and TRBJ2-1; the match to TRBD1 covers 7 bases. V lost 3 bases to trimming and J lost 3 bases; unmatched junction nucleotides: 6. The V gene's germline CDR1 is SGHRS and CDR2 YFSETQ. CDR3 length: 15 amino acids. The CDR3 DNA reads TGCGCCAGCAGCTGGGGGACAGCCTACTACAATGAGCAGTTCTTC. Its protein product is CASSWGTAYYNEQFF.

The rearrangement links TRBV6-1 to TRBJ2-1; tentatively, D is TRBD1 (6 bases). V was clipped by 6 bases and J by 6 bases, with 18 bases between them. CDR1 MNHNS and CDR2 SASEGT come from the germline V gene. CDR3 length: 15 amino acids. The CDR3 protein is CASRPYLGTINEQFF. In DNA form, the CDR3 reads TGTGCCAGCAGGCCCTACCTTGGGACAATCAATGAGCAGTTCTTC.

V is TRBV5-1 and J is TRBJ1-1; no clear D. The CDR3 length is 13 residues. V dropped 3 bases and J dropped 0 bases, with 6 bases sitting between them. Germline-derived CDR1 and CDR2 are SGHRS and YFSETQ. The CDR3 reads CASSYGVNTEAFF. CDR3 DNA: TGCGCCAGCAGCTACGGAGTGAACACTGAAGCTTTCTTT. The full variable domain, in which reference TRBV5-1 and TRBJ1-1 provide the parts outside the CDR3, is KAGVTQTPRYLIKTRGQQVTLSCSPISGHRSVSWYQQTPGQGLQFLFEYFSETQRNKGNFPGRFSGRQFSNSRSEMNVSTLELGDSALYLCASSYGVNTEAFFGQGTRLTVV.

The gene calls are TRBV5-6 and TRBJ2-2; 9 bases align to TRBD1. Germline V gives CDR1 SGHDT, CDR2 YYEEEE. This CDR3 contains 15 residues. The V and J ends lost 2 bases and 8 bases, in that order; junction bases with no gene match: 7. The CDR3 sequence is CASSLRTGVGGELFF. The CDR3 DNA reads TGTGCCAGCAGCTTAAGGACAGGGGTAGGGGGGGAGCTGTTTTTT.

The V call is TRBV4-2, the J call TRBJ2-7, with TRBD1 matching 9 bases. The CDR3 is made up of 16 amino acids. Germline CDR1 LGHNA, CDR2 YNFKEQ. V gave up 4 bases and J gave up 7 bases; unmatched junction bases: 14. The CDR3 DNA sequence: TGTGCCAGCAGCCGGTCAGGGGGTGGGACAGGGTATGAGCAGTACTTC. Its protein product is CASSRSGGGTGYEQYF.

In DNA form, the CDR3 reads TGTGCCAGCAGCCCCGGGGGTGAGCTCGATACGCAGTATTTT. Its translation: CASSPGGELDTQYF. V is TRBV9 and J is TRBJ2-3; the D gene is possibly TRBD2 (6 bases). The CDR3 extends over 14 amino acids. Germline-derived CDR1 and CDR2 are SGDLS and YYNGEE. V gave up 4 bases and J gave up 6 bases, with 15 bases separating them.

The chain has TRBV7-2 and TRBJ2-2, with D perhaps TRBD2 (7 bases). CDR1 SGHTA and CDR2 FQGNSA come from the germline V gene. Trimming removed 5 bases at V and 6 bases at J, with 19 bases between. The length of the CDR3 is 16 residues. CDR3 DNA sequence: TGTGCCAGCAGCCAAGTGGGGGGAGGGGGATCCGGGGAGCTGTTTTTT. Translated: CASSQVGGGGSGELFF.

This chain uses TRBV5-1 with TRBJ2-2; 8 bases agree with TRBD2. The CDR3 runs 15 residues. V gave up 0 bases and J gave up 6 bases; unmatched junction bases: 4. The V gene's germline CDR1 is SGHRS and CDR2 YFSETQ. CDR3 region: CASSLGAGVPGELFF. In nucleotides, the CDR3 is TGCGCCAGCAGCTTGGGAGCGGGAGTACCCGGGGAGCTGTTTTTT. The full variable domain, its missing parts supplied by reference TRBV5-1 and TRBJ2-2, is KAGVTQTPRYLIKTRGQQVTLSCSPISGHRSVSWYQQTPGQGLQFLFEYFSETQRNKGNFPGRFSGRQFSNSRSEMNVSTLELGDSALYLCASSLGAGVPGELFFGEGSRLTVL.

The chain links TRBV6-5 to TRBJ2-5; tentatively, D is TRBD2 (5 bases). This CDR3 is built from 13 residues. In germline, CDR1 is MNHEY, CDR2 SVGAGI. The CDR3 DNA follows: TGTGCTCTGGGAATCCCAGGCGGGGAGACCCAGTACTTC. This sequence encodes CALGIPGGETQYF.

This clone was counted a few times. This rearrangement joins TRBV11-2 to TRBJ1-2; D is unclear. In germline, CDR1 is SGHAT, CDR2 FQNNGV. There are 12 residues in the CDR3. The V end was cut by 4 bases, the J end by 3 bases, with 6 bases between. The CDR3 is CASSSRDYGYTF. The DNA for the CDR3 is TGTGCCAGCAGCTCCCGAGACTATGGCTACACCTTC.

CDR3 loop: CASSPLGGASAYEQFF. The CDR3 DNA reads as TGTGCCAGCAGCCCCCTGGGTGGGGCCTCGGCCTATGAGCAGTTCTTC. The chain is built from TRBV6-6 and TRBJ2-1, with a possible D match to TRBD1 (5 bases). The CDR3 covers 16 residues. Trimming took off 6 bases at V and 8 bases at J, with 23 bases between the two ends. Germline assignment: CDR1 MNHNY and CDR2 SVGAGI (reference sequence).

V is TRBV5-4 and J is TRBJ2-2, with 11 bases matching TRBD2. The CDR3 length is 16 residues. From germline, CDR1 is SGHNT and CDR2 YYREEE (reference sequence). The J segment lost 9 bases and the V segment lost 2 bases, leaving 9 bases of the junction unmatched. The CDR3 DNA is TGTGCCAGCAGCTTCCCTGGGACTAGCGGTTCGCGGGAGCTGTTTTTT. Protein product: CASSFPGTSGSRELFF.

This rearrangement joins TRBV7-9 to TRBJ2-7; 7 bases fit TRBD1. CDR1 SEHNR and CDR2 FQNEAQ come from the germline V gene (reference sequence). This CDR3 comprises 13 residues. CDR3 region: CVRDSRGSYEQYF. In nucleotides, the CDR3 is TGTGTCAGGGACAGTCGAGGGTCCTACGAGCAGTACTTC.

The chain has TRBV7-9 and TRBJ2-3, with 8 bases identical to TRBD2. The V segment lost 11 bases and the J segment 4 bases; nucleotides outside the gene matches: 14. Germline CDR1 and CDR2: SEHNR and FQNEAQ (reference sequence). The CDR3 length is 15 residues. The CDR3 protein is CASDYGTSFSDTQYF. CDR3 coding DNA: TGTGCCTCTGACTACGGGACTAGTTTCTCAGATACGCAGTATTTT.

This chain uses TRBV20-1 with TRBJ1-2; D unclear. Germline V gene data show CDR1 as DFQATT and CDR2 as SNEGSKA (reference sequence). This CDR3 spans 11 amino acids. With 3 bases removed from V and 2 bases from J, the gap between germline ends came to 4 bases. The CDR3 nucleotides read TGCAGTGCTAGGACAAACTATGGCTACACCTTC. This translates into CSARTNYGYTF.

J is TRBJ2-1 and V is TRBV11-2, with TRBD2 identical over 8 bases. The CDR3 contains 19 residues. Germline-derived CDR1 and CDR2 are SGHAT and FQNNGV. The junction had 20 bases not matched to a gene; V was cut back by 3 bases and J by 7 bases. The CDR3 nucleotides read TGTGCCAGCAGCTTCTTCGATCTTGTGGGAGCGGGAGTTAAGAATGAGCAGTTCTTC. It is translated as CASSFFDLVGAGVKNEQFF.

Only one count was recorded for this clone. This sequence joins TRBV6-1 and TRBJ2-2; 10 positions agree with TRBD1. The germline V gene encodes CDR1 MNHNS and CDR2 SASEGT. The V gene end was trimmed by 4 bases and the J gene end by 8 bases; junction bases not matched to a gene: 10. This CDR3 has 16 amino acids. The CDR3: CASSGIRDRGLGELFF. CDR3 DNA: TGTGCCAGCAGTGGTATCCGGGACAGGGGTTTAGGGGAGCTGTTTTTT.

The rearrangement uses TRBV29-1 and TRBJ2-1; 9 nucleotides match TRBD2. Losses at the gene ends were 7 bases for V and 7 bases for J; bases not matched to a gene: 8. CDR1 and CDR2 from the germline V gene are SQVTM and ANQGSEA. CDR3 length equals 13 residues. The CDR3 protein is CSGSGSVVNEQFF. The CDR3 coding sequence is TGCAGCGGTAGCGGGAGTGTCGTGAATGAGCAGTTCTTC.

The chain uses TRBV5-1 and TRBJ2-3, with D tentatively TRBD2 (6 bases). V lost 2 bases and J 0 bases, leaving 10 bases between the germline ends. This CDR3 comprises 15 residues. CDR1 is SGHRS, CDR2 YFSETQ, per germline. Written as DNA, the CDR3 is TGCGCCAGCAGCTTCACCGGGACTAGCACAGATACGCAGTATTTT. Translation gives CASSFTGTSTDTQYF. Variable domain in full (rest from reference TRBV5-1 and TRBJ2-3): KAGVTQTPRYLIKTRGQQVTLSCSPISGHRSVSWYQQTPGQGLQFLFEYFSETQRNKGNFPGRFSGRQFSNSRSEMNVSTLELGDSALYLCASSFTGTSTDTQYFGPGTRLTVL.

The chain has TRBV5-1 and TRBJ2-5, with D perhaps matching TRBD1 (7 bases). The length of the CDR3 is 15 residues. Germline loops: CDR1 SGHRS, CDR2 YFSETQ. The V end was cut by 7 bases, the J end by 1 base, with 17 bases between. Here the CDR3 DNA reads TGCGCCAGCCGTCCCTGGAGGGACAGCCAAGAGACCCAGTACTTC. As protein: CASRPWRDSQETQYF. The full variable domain, completed using reference TRBV5-1 and TRBJ2-5, is KAGVTQTPRYLIKTRGQQVTLSCSPISGHRSVSWYQQTPGQGLQFLFEYFSETQRNKGNFPGRFSGRQFSNSRSEMNVSTLELGDSALYLCASRPWRDSQETQYFGPGTRLLVL.

The chain combines TRBV11-2 with TRBJ1-5; TRBD1 might be the D (5 bases). Between the trimmed V and J ends, which lost 3 bases and 6 bases, there was a span of 9 bases. Germline CDR1 reads SGHAT; CDR2 reads FQNNGV. The CDR3 loop spans 13 amino acids. CDR3 protein: CASSLGLGQPQHF. Written as DNA, the CDR3 is TGTGCCAGCAGCTTGGGGCTGGGTCAGCCCCAGCATTTT.

The V and J genes are TRBV6-5 and TRBJ2-5; perhaps TRBD2 as D (6 bases). The CDR3 is 16 residues long. Germline lookup yields CDR1 MNHEY and CDR2 SVGAGI. V was clipped by 0 bases and J by 6 bases, with 17 bases between them. DNA of the CDR3: TGTGCCAGCAGTTACTCTTGGGACTGGCCCGGGCAGACCCAGTACTTC. It translates to CASSYSWDWPGQTQYF.

The J gene is TRBJ2-7, the V gene TRBV4-1; 7 nucleotides align to TRBD1. CDR1 is MGHRA, CDR2 YSYEKL, per germline. After removal of 3 bases from V and 5 bases from J, the junction contained 7 bases not matched to a gene. CDR3 size: 14 residues. CDR3 nucleotide sequence: TGCGCCAGCAGCCAGTTCAGGACAGGCGACGAGCAGTACTTC. It encodes CASSQFRTGDEQYF.

This rearrangement joins TRBV9 to TRBJ2-5, with D possibly being TRBD2 (7 bases). The germline gives CDR1 SGDLS, CDR2 YYNGEE. The CDR3 has 16 amino acids. Trimming took off 4 bases at V and 0 bases at J, with 16 bases between the two ends. The CDR3, as DNA: TGTGCCAGCAGCCCCTCGGGGGGCCAGTACCAAGAGACCCAGTACTTC. It translates to CASSPSGGQYQETQYF.

This clone has a single count. The rearrangement uses TRBV4-2 and TRBJ2-5; D not certain. Trimming removed 0 bases from V and 5 bases from J, with 7 bases in between. The CDR3 has 13 residues. Germline lookup yields CDR1 LGHNA and CDR2 YNFKEQ. CDR3 protein: CASSQDSAETQYF. The CDR3 DNA reads TGTGCCAGCAGCCAAGACTCCGCGGAGACCCAGTACTTC.

In its sample, this clone was seen once. The rearrangement links TRBV19 to TRBJ2-2; D is undetermined. Looked up from germline, CDR1 is LNHDA and CDR2 is SQIVND (reference sequence). This CDR3 spans 14 amino acids. V gave up 5 bases and J gave up 0 bases, with 7 bases separating them. Written as DNA, the CDR3 is TGTGCCAGTAGTCACGGTACGAACACCGGGGAGCTGTTTTTT. The encoded protein is CASSHGTNTGELFF.

The chain links TRBV18 to TRBJ2-7; TRBD2 aligns across 14 bases. This CDR3 comprises 16 residues. Germline V gives CDR1 KGHSH, CDR2 LQKENI. With V trimmed by 0 bases and J by 7 bases, 5 bases remained unmatched. Here the CDR3 reads CASSPPGLAGVKEQYF. In DNA form, the CDR3 reads TGTGCCAGCTCACCACCGGGACTAGCGGGAGTAAAGGAGCAGTACTTC.

V and J are TRBV2 and TRBJ2-7; D is possibly TRBD1 (6 bases). CDR1 SNHLY and CDR2 FYNNEI come from the germline V gene. The CDR3 totals 14 residues. Deletions cut 9 bases from V and 0 bases from J, with 15 bases between. For the CDR3, the DNA is TGTGCCAGAGCCTCGACAGGCACCTCCTACGAGCAGTACTTC. It encodes CARASTGTSYEQYF.